These 28 T cell receptor beta chains originate from one sample sequenced in a study of T-cell memory formation after mild COVID-19. MiXCR, run by TCRdb on the 5' RACE reads, gives a single entry per CDR3 protein. The repertoire holds a few hundred thousand distinct CDR3 sequences, with around a quarter as singletons. Sequencing was carried out using PBMCs or a T cell subset sorted from them (not recorded which). The origin of the receptors is an adult woman who had mild COVID-19 (a few samples of this study predate the infection). Cell type and time point are not known.

This clonotype has ten or more counts. This chain joins TRBV7-2 and TRBJ2-7; D may correspond to TRBD1 or TRBD2 (5 bases each). The CDR3 has 15 amino acids. From germline, CDR1 is SGHTA and CDR2 FQGNSA. V gave up 4 bases and J gave up 6 bases, with 19 bases separating them. CDR3 loop: CASSSSGTASGEQYF. The CDR3 DNA follows: TGTGCCAGCAGCTCTTCCGGGACGGCTTCGGGCGAGCAGTACTTC.

The rearrangement links TRBV4-1 to TRBJ2-7; D unresolved. The V gene's germline CDR1 is MGHRA and CDR2 YSYEKL. The CDR3 has 16 amino acids. The V end lost 0 bases, the J end lost 1 base, and 13 bases lay between the germline ends. CDR3 protein: CASSQDPDPRSYEQYF. In nucleotides, the CDR3 is TGCGCCAGCAGCCAAGACCCCGACCCTAGATCCTACGAGCAGTACTTC.

The chain recombines TRBV3-1 with TRBJ1-6; D not resolved. The CDR3 spans 14 residues. CDR1 is LGHDT, CDR2 YNNKEL, per germline (reference sequence). V was clipped by 2 bases and J by 5 bases, with 7 bases between them. In DNA form, the CDR3 reads TGTGCCAGCAGCCAAAACGGAAATAATTCACCCCTCCACTTT. Amino acid sequence: CASSQNGNNSPLHF. The full variable domain, completed using reference TRBV3-1 and TRBJ1-6, is DTAVSQTPKYLVTQMGNDKSIKCEQNLGHDTMYWYKQDSKKFLKIMFSYNNKELIINETVPNRFSPKSPDKAHLNLHINSLELGDSAVYFCASSQNGNNSPLHFGNGTRLTVT.

The V call is TRBV2, the J call TRBJ2-1; D uncertain. The V end was cut by 9 bases, the J end by 12 bases, with 15 bases between. The CDR3 sequence is 11 residues long. Germline-derived CDR1 and CDR2 are SNHLY and FYNNEI. This CDR3 is CASLKGRVQFF. CDR3 nucleotides: TGTGCCAGTCTTAAGGGCCGGGTGCAGTTCTTC.

This clonotype showed up just a few times. The chain couples TRBV6-5 to TRBJ2-6; 12 bases agree with TRBD2. CDR3 length: 18 amino acids. Trimming took 6 bases from V and 0 from J; bases not matched to a gene: 6. Germline V gene lookup returns CDR1 MNHEY and CDR2 SVGAGI. The DNA of the CDR3 is TGTGCCAGCAGAGACCTAGCGGGGGGGACCTCTGGGGCCAACGTCCTGACTTTC. Its protein product is CASRDLAGGTSGANVLTF.

This clonotype was counted a few times. The chain joins TRBV24-1 to TRBJ2-1; 9 positions agree with TRBD2. Germline trimming cut 1 base from V and 9 bases from J; bases unmatched to any gene: 6. Germline V gene sequence: CDR1 KGHDR, CDR2 SFDVKD. The CDR3 runs to 15 residues. This chain's CDR3 is CATSDFSGSRVEQFF. The DNA of the CDR3 is TGTGCCACCAGTGATTTTAGCGGGAGTAGGGTTGAGCAGTTCTTC.

The table lists this clonotype with a count of one. The rearrangement joins TRBV15 to TRBJ2-7; perhaps TRBD2 as D (5 bases). There are 16 residues in the CDR3. V lost 0 bases to trimming and J lost 0 bases, with 12 bases between them. Germline V gives CDR1 LNHNV, CDR2 YYDKDF (reference sequence). The CDR3 region is CATSRDRLTPSYEQYF. The CDR3 nucleotides read TGTGCCACCAGCAGAGACCGACTAACCCCCTCCTACGAGCAGTACTTC.

V is TRBV5-1 and J is TRBJ2-1; 8 positions match TRBD2. Germline lookup yields CDR1 SGHRS and CDR2 YFSETQ. J was trimmed by 8 bases and V by 2 bases; bases with no gene match: 9. The CDR3 totals 15 residues. The CDR3 here is CASSLSGGAWDEQFF. The CDR3 bases are TGCGCCAGCAGCTTATCGGGGGGGGCCTGGGATGAGCAGTTCTTC.

The rearrangement links TRBV6-5 to TRBJ1-2; no firm D call. Per the germline V gene, CDR1 is MNHEY and CDR2 is SVGAGI. V lost 6 bases to trimming and J lost 1 base, with 9 bases between them. The length of the CDR3 is 13 residues. The chain's CDR3 is CASRLPSNYGYTF. As DNA, the CDR3 is TGTGCCAGCAGATTACCGAGTAACTATGGCTACACCTTC.

The chain recombines TRBV12-3 or TRBV12-4 with TRBJ2-1; D unclear. Trimming shortened V by 4 bases and J by 11 bases, and 9 bases separated the two germline ends. The CDR3 covers 11 residues. The CDR3 coding sequence is TGTGCCAGCAGTTACGGCGTTCAGCAGTTCTTC. Residues: CASSYGVQQFF.

This clonotype was observed a few times. V gene TRBV20-1 combines with J gene TRBJ2-7; a weak D match, TRBD2 (6 bases). Trimming shortened V by 2 bases and J by 3 bases, and 14 bases separated the two germline ends. CDR1 is DFQATT, CDR2 SNEGSKA, per germline (reference sequence). The CDR3 totals 14 residues. The CDR3 DNA reads TGCAGTGCTAGATTGGGGGGAGATGGCTACGAGCAGTACTTC. Translation gives CSARLGGDGYEQYF.

The J gene is TRBJ2-5, the V gene TRBV2, with 7 bases identical to TRBD1. V was pared by 7 bases and J by 5 bases, with 13 bases of the junction left unmatched. The CDR3 contains 15 residues. Germline CDR1 and CDR2: SNHLY and FYNNEI. Here the CDR3 DNA reads TGTGCCAGCACCTTGTCGGGACAGCGCATGGAGACCCAGTACTTC. Protein sequence: CASTLSGQRMETQYF.

V and J are TRBV12-3 or TRBV12-4 and TRBJ2-7, with D tentatively TRBD1 (5 bases). Trimming left V 6 bases short and J 5 bases short, with 8 bases between. This CDR3 comprises 11 residues. This chain's CDR3 is CASRSTDEQYF. DNA of the CDR3: TGTGCCAGCAGGTCGACAGACGAGCAGTACTTC.

This clonotype was observed a handful of times. V usage is TRBV5-1 and J usage is TRBJ2-1, with a weak D call TRBD2 (6 bases). The germline CDR1 and CDR2 sequences are SGHRS and YFSETQ. V was clipped by 4 bases and J by 0 bases, with 20 bases between them. The CDR3 totals 18 residues. CDR3: CASSAIPSGLVSYNEQFF. In DNA, the CDR3 is TGCGCCAGCAGCGCCATCCCCTCGGGACTCGTCTCCTACAATGAGCAGTTCTTC.

The gene calls are TRBV20-1 and TRBJ2-3; D unclear. From germline, CDR1 is DFQATT and CDR2 SNEGSKA (reference sequence). The ends were cut back, 0 bases at V and 3 bases at J, with 13 bases in the middle. The CDR3 loop spans 15 amino acids. CDR3 DNA: TGCAGTGCTAGAGATTCCCATATAGGGACAGATACGCAGTATTTT. As protein: CSARDSHIGTDTQYF.

This clonotype occurred a few times. This chain links TRBV18 with TRBJ2-7; TRBD1 agrees at 9 bases. V lost 6 bases to trimming and J lost 3 bases; unmatched junction nucleotides: 9. CDR3 length equals 15 residues. The germline V gene has CDR1 KGHSH and CDR2 LQKENI. Written as DNA, the CDR3 is TGTGCCAGCTCTCCGGGACAGGGCACTCTCTACGAGCAGTACTTC. Translating it yields CASSPGQGTLYEQYF.

The CDR3: CASSQVHWGGEQFF. The CDR3 DNA follows: TGTGCCAGCAGCCAAGTTCACTGGGGGGGTGAGCAGTTCTTC. The chain couples TRBV3-1 to TRBJ2-1; 7 positions agree with TRBD2. Looked up from germline, CDR1 is LGHDT and CDR2 is YNNKEL (reference sequence). V trimming: 1 base; J trimming: 9 bases; junction bases outside the gene matches: 6. The CDR3 sequence is 14 residues long.

In its sample, this clonotype was seen a few times. V gene TRBV5-1 combines with J gene TRBJ2-3; 10 bases fit TRBD2. Germline values: CDR1 SGHRS, CDR2 YFSETQ. Trimming at V came to 2 bases and at J to 4 bases, leaving 4 bases not matched to a gene. The CDR3 loop spans 15 amino acids. In DNA form, the CDR3 reads TGCGCCAGCAGCTTAGCGGGGGGGCAGCCAGATACGCAGTATTTT. Translating gives CASSLAGGQPDTQYF. The full variable domain, completed using reference TRBV5-1 and TRBJ2-3, is KAGVTQTPRYLIKTRGQQVTLSCSPISGHRSVSWYQQTPGQGLQFLFEYFSETQRNKGNFPGRFSGRQFSNSRSEMNVSTLELGDSALYLCASSLAGGQPDTQYFGPGTRLTVL.

The chain uses TRBV5-4 and TRBJ2-7; no clear D. Looked up from germline, CDR1 is SGHNT and CDR2 is YYREEE (reference sequence). The CDR3 consists of 13 residues. Trimming shortened V by 2 bases and J by 1 base, and 7 bases separated the two germline ends. The CDR3 nucleotides are TGTGCCAGCAGCTTTGCCCGTTCCTACGAGCAGTACTTC. The encoded protein is CASSFARSYEQYF. The variable domain in full, completed from reference TRBV5-4 and TRBJ2-7, reads ETGVTQSPTHLIKTRGQQVTLRCSSQSGHNTVSWYQQALGQGPQFIFQYYREEENGRGNFPPRFSGLQFPNYSSELNVNALELDDSALYLCASSFARSYEQYFGPGTRLTVT.

The gene calls are TRBV5-4 and TRBJ2-2, with 10 bases lining up with TRBD1. Trimming took 1 base from V and 5 from J; bases not matched to a gene: 5. Germline V gene lookup returns CDR1 SGHNT and CDR2 YYREEE (reference sequence). The CDR3 totals 16 residues. DNA for the CDR3: TGTGCCAGCAGCTTGCGGGACAGGGGTTTTACCGGGGAGCTGTTTTTT. It specifies CASSLRDRGFTGELFF.

This clonotype was seen a few times. The chain carries TRBV5-1 and TRBJ2-3, with 7 positions matching TRBD1. Germline CDR1 reads SGHRS; CDR2 reads YFSETQ. V dropped 4 bases and J dropped 3; count of bases not matched to a gene: 8. The CDR3 is 15 amino acids. The CDR3: CASSGYDRVTDTQYF. CDR3 DNA sequence: TGCGCCAGCAGCGGATACGACAGGGTAACAGATACGCAGTATTTT.

This clonotype was found once. V is TRBV11-3 and J is TRBJ1-1; D not certain. Germline lookup yields CDR1 SGHNT and CDR2 YENEEA. V was cut by 3 bases and J by 5 bases, with 16 bases left in between. The CDR3 sequence is 15 residues long. CDR3 DNA: TGTGCCAGCAGCTTGGGAGACCAGCCCAGGACTGAAGCTTTCTTT. Translating gives CASSLGDQPRTEAFF.

This clonotype has just a few counts. The J gene is TRBJ2-3, the V gene TRBV5-5; D tentatively fits TRBD1 or TRBD2 (6 bases each). The CDR3 runs to 15 residues. Germline V lookup: CDR1 SGHKS, CDR2 YYEKEE (reference sequence). V lost 5 bases, J lost 0 bases, and 13 bases lay in between. This chain's CDR3 is CASRRDITSTDTQYF. In nucleotides, the CDR3 is TGTGCCAGCAGGCGGGACATAACTAGCACAGATACGCAGTATTTT.

The chain combines TRBV27 with TRBJ1-1; perhaps TRBD1 as D (6 bases). Germline V gives CDR1 MNHEY, CDR2 SMNVEV (reference sequence). The CDR3 loop spans 16 amino acids. V was clipped by 5 bases and J by 0 bases, with 16 bases between them. The CDR3 protein is CASSPQTGVLNTEAFF. In DNA, the CDR3 is TGTGCCAGCAGTCCGCAGACAGGCGTACTGAACACTGAAGCTTTCTTT.

CDR3 sequence: CASSWAGAWSSEQFF. CDR3 bases: TGTGCCAGCAGTTGGGCGGGAGCCTGGAGCAGTGAGCAGTTCTTC. The V call is TRBV6-2 or TRBV6-3, the J call TRBJ2-1, with TRBD2 matching over 7 bases. The CDR3 extends over 15 amino acids. Per the germline V gene, CDR1 is MNHEY and CDR2 is SVGEGT. V was pared by 4 bases and J by 9 bases, with 12 bases of the junction left unmatched.

The sample holds a few counts of this clonotype. This chain uses TRBV24-1 with TRBJ2-5, with TRBD2 as a possible D gene (6 bases). Germline values: CDR1 KGHDR, CDR2 SFDVKD. This CDR3 has 14 amino acids. Trimming shortened V by 3 bases and J by 1 base, and 8 bases separated the two germline ends. CDR3 nucleotide sequence: TGTGCCACCAGTGATCGGGGGTCCCAAGAGACCCAGTACTTC. Protein product: CATSDRGSQETQYF.

The chain has TRBV12-3 or TRBV12-4 and TRBJ2-1, with a tentative D call TRBD2 (7 bases). This CDR3 has 15 amino acids. V lost 3 bases to trimming and J lost 5 bases, with 14 bases between them. DNA of the CDR3: TGTGCCAGCAGTTTTCGGGGGGCAACGAACAATGAGCAGTTCTTC. It yields the protein CASSFRGATNNEQFF.

This chain uses TRBV29-1 with TRBJ2-7; 9 bases align to TRBD1. The CDR3 is 12 residues long. The V gene's germline CDR1 is SQVTM and CDR2 ANQGSEA. V lost 6 bases, J lost 6 bases, and 6 bases stayed unmatched. DNA of the CDR3: TGCAGCGTCCGGGGACAGGGCGGCGAGCAGTACTTC. Its protein is CSVRGQGGEQYF.